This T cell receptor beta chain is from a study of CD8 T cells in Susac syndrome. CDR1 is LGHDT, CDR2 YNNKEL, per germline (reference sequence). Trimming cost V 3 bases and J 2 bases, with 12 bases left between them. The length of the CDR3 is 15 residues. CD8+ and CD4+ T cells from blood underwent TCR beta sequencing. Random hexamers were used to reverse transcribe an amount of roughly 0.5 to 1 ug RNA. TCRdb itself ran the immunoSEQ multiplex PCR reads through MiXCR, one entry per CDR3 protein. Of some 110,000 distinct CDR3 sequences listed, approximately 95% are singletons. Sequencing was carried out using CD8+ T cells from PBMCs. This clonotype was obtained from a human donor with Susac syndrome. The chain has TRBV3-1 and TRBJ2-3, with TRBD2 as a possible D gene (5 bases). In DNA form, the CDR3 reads TGTGCCAGCAGCCATGGACTCTCCCTCACAGATACGCAGTATTTT. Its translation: CASSHGLSLTDTQYF.